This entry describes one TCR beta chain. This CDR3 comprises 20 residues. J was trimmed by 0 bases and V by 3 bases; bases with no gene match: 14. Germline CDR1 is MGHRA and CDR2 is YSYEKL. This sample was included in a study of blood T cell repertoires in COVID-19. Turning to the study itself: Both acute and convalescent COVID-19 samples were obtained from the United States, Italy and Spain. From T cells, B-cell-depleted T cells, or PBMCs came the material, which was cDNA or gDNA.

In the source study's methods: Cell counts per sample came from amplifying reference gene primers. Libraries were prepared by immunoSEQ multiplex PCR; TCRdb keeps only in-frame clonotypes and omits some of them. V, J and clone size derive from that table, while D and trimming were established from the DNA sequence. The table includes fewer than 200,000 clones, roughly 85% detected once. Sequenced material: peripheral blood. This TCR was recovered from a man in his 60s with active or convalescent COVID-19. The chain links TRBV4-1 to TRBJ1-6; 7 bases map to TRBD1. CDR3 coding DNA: TGCGCCAGCAGCCATCCTCCTTGGAGGGGGCCAACCTCCTATAATTCACCCCTCCACTTT. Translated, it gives CASSHPPWRGPTSYNSPLHF.